The rows below give T cell receptor beta chains drawn from one sample of a study of CD8 T cells in Susac syndrome. One entry per CDR3 protein results from TCRdb running MiXCR on the immunoSEQ multiplex PCR reads. In the table there are about 300,000 distinct CDR3 sequences, approximately 85% of which are singletons. Sequencing was carried out using CD8+ T cells from PBMCs. Receptor source: a human donor with multiple sclerosis. Both conserved end residues are part of each CDR3. The D gene is left open where the match is weak. Only part of the rows carry a size: once, few, many, or a class if the clone is expanded.

J gene: TRBJ1-1
clone size: few
D gene: .
V gene: TRBV12-3/TRBV12-4
CDR3 protein: CASSLTTEAFF
CDR3 DNA: TGTGCCAGCAGTTTAACCACTGAAGCTTTCTTT

J gene: TRBJ2-5
clone size: few
D gene: .
V gene: TRBV29-1
CDR3 protein: CSGRVADKETQYF
CDR3 DNA: TGCAGCGGGCGGGTAGCGGACAAAGAGACCCAGTACTTC

J gene: TRBJ2-2
clone size: .
D gene: TRBD1
V gene: TRBV4-2
CDR3 protein: CASSQVPDDRDLGTGELFF
CDR3 DNA: TGTGCCAGCAGCCAAGTGCCAGACGACAGGGATTTGGGCACCGGGGAGCTGTTTTTT

J gene: TRBJ2-1
clone size: .
D gene: TRBD2
V gene: TRBV27
CDR3 protein: CASSVYGTSVYNEQFF
CDR3 DNA: TGTGCCAGCAGTGTGTACGGGACTAGCGTTTACAATGAGCAGTTCTTC

J gene: TRBJ2-2
clone size: few
D gene: .
V gene: TRBV5-4
CDR3 protein: CASSQPATGELFF
CDR3 DNA: TGTGCCAGCAGCCAGCCAGCCACCGGGGAGCTGTTTTTT

J gene: TRBJ1-5
clone size: .
D gene: TRBD1
V gene: TRBV3-1
CDR3 protein: CASSRDRGYQPQHF
CDR3 DNA: TGTGCCAGCAGCCGGGACAGGGGATATCAGCCCCAGCATTTT

J gene: TRBJ1-1
clone size: few
D gene: .
V gene: TRBV5-4
CDR3 protein: CASSLAQGNTEAFF
CDR3 DNA: TGTGCCAGCAGCTTGGCTCAGGGGAACACTGAAGCTTTCTTT

J gene: TRBJ2-7
clone size: .
D gene: .
V gene: TRBV27
CDR3 protein: CASSLRGDSYEQYF
CDR3 DNA: TGTGCCAGCAGTTTACGAGGGGACTCCTACGAGCAGTACTTC

J gene: TRBJ1-1
clone size: .
D gene: .
V gene: TRBV9
CDR3 protein: CASSVADYTEAFF
CDR3 DNA: TGTGCCAGCAGCGTAGCTGACTACACTGAAGCTTTCTTT

J gene: TRBJ2-5
clone size: once
D gene: .
V gene: TRBV6-1
CDR3 protein: CASSEAAFLGETQYF
CDR3 DNA: TGTGCCAGCAGTGAAGCAGCCTTTTTAGGAGAGACCCAGTACTTC

J gene: TRBJ2-7
clone size: .
D gene: TRBD2
V gene: TRBV7-2
CDR3 protein: CASSMVSGRASYEQYF
CDR3 DNA: TGTGCCAGCAGCATGGTTAGCGGGAGGGCCAGCTACGAGCAGTACTTC

J gene: TRBJ2-5
clone size: few
D gene: .
V gene: TRBV7-9
CDR3 protein: CASSSSTGEETQYF
CDR3 DNA: TGTGCCAGCAGCTCTAGTACCGGCGAGGAGACCCAGTACTTC

J gene: TRBJ2-7
clone size: .
D gene: .
V gene: TRBV11-2
CDR3 protein: CASSWTWIAYEQYF
CDR3 DNA: TGTGCCAGCAGCTGGACTTGGATCGCCTACGAGCAGTACTTC

J gene: TRBJ2-7
clone size: .
D gene: TRBD1
V gene: TRBV28
CDR3 protein: CASSLDREGYEQYF
CDR3 DNA: TGTGCCAGCAGTTTAGACAGGGAAGGCTACGAGCAGTACTTC

J gene: TRBJ2-1
clone size: once
D gene: .
V gene: TRBV6-2/TRBV6-3
CDR3 protein: CASSYSSGPLYNEQFF
CDR3 DNA: TGTGCCAGCAGTTACTCGAGCGGGCCCTTATACAATGAGCAGTTCTTC

J gene: TRBJ2-1
clone size: .
D gene: TRBD2
V gene: TRBV5-1
CDR3 protein: CASTGGLAGIPYNEQFF
CDR3 DNA: TGCGCCAGCACCGGAGGACTAGCCGGTATCCCCTACAATGAGCAGTTCTTC

J gene: TRBJ1-1
clone size: once
D gene: .
V gene: TRBV10-3
CDR3 protein: CAISPGSTEAFF
CDR3 DNA: TGTGCCATCAGCCCCGGGTCCACTGAAGCTTTCTTT

J gene: TRBJ2-7
clone size: .
D gene: TRBD1
V gene: TRBV7-9
CDR3 protein: CASSPRGQGEKQYF
CDR3 DNA: TGTGCCAGCAGCCCGAGAGGACAGGGGGAGAAGCAGTACTTC

J gene: TRBJ2-6
clone size: .
D gene: .
V gene: TRBV5-6
CDR3 protein: CASSRMSSGVNVLTF
CDR3 DNA: TGTGCCAGCAGCCGTATGAGTTCTGGGGTCAACGTCCTGACTTTC

J gene: TRBJ2-7
clone size: .
D gene: .
V gene: TRBV7-9
CDR3 protein: CASSFPSGGQLYEQYF
CDR3 DNA: TGTGCCAGCAGCTTCCCCTCCGGGGGACAGCTCTACGAGCAGTACTTC

J gene: TRBJ2-1
clone size: few
D gene: TRBD1
V gene: TRBV28
CDR3 protein: CASRETGSNEQFF
CDR3 DNA: TGTGCCAGCAGGGAGACAGGGAGCAATGAGCAGTTCTTC

J gene: TRBJ1-2
clone size: .
D gene: .
V gene: TRBV15
CDR3 protein: CATSTSGRQGGYGYTF
CDR3 DNA: TGTGCCACCAGCACCAGTGGGCGGCAGGGTGGCTATGGCTACACCTTC

J gene: TRBJ2-7
clone size: few
D gene: TRBD2
V gene: TRBV27
CDR3 protein: CASSLLAGRYEQYF
CDR3 DNA: TGTGCCAGCAGTTTGTTAGCGGGGCGATACGAGCAGTACTTC

J gene: TRBJ1-4
clone size: .
D gene: .
V gene: TRBV28
CDR3 protein: CASSGHGSEKLFF
CDR3 DNA: TGTGCCAGCAGTGGACACGGGAGTGAAAAACTGTTTTTT

J gene: TRBJ2-1
clone size: .
D gene: .
V gene: TRBV19
CDR3 protein: CASSISPGANEQFF
CDR3 DNA: TGTGCCAGTAGTATCAGCCCCGGGGCCAATGAGCAGTTCTTC

J gene: TRBJ1-5
clone size: .
D gene: .
V gene: TRBV28
CDR3 protein: CASRSDMGNQPQHF
CDR3 DNA: TGTGCCAGCAGGTCGGACATGGGCAATCAGCCCCAGCATTTT

J gene: TRBJ2-1
clone size: .
D gene: TRBD2
V gene: TRBV28
CDR3 protein: CASSSGLDQYNEQFF
CDR3 DNA: TGTGCCAGCAGCTCGGGACTAGACCAGTACAATGAGCAGTTCTTC

J gene: TRBJ2-3
clone size: .
D gene: TRBD2
V gene: TRBV28
CDR3 protein: CASSPGLAASTDTQYF
CDR3 DNA: TGTGCCAGCAGTCCCGGACTAGCGGCCAGCACAGATACGCAGTATTTT

J gene: TRBJ2-7
clone size: .
D gene: .
V gene: TRBV29-1
CDR3 protein: CSVEGNNYEQYF
CDR3 DNA: TGCAGCGTTGAAGGGAATAACTACGAGCAGTACTTC

J gene: TRBJ2-1
clone size: .
D gene: TRBD1
V gene: TRBV7-9
CDR3 protein: CASSYEQGARGHEQFF
CDR3 DNA: TGTGCCAGCAGCTATGAACAGGGGGCGCGAGGGCATGAGCAGTTCTTC

J gene: TRBJ2-7
clone size: .
D gene: .
V gene: TRBV30
CDR3 protein: CAWKRTGRSYEQYF
CDR3 DNA: TGTGCCTGGAAGCGCACAGGACGCTCCTACGAGCAGTACTTC

J gene: TRBJ1-1
clone size: .
D gene: TRBD1
V gene: TRBV7-9
CDR3 protein: CASSHTGGHPEAFF
CDR3 DNA: TGTGCCAGCAGCCATACAGGGGGACACCCTGAAGCTTTCTTT

J gene: TRBJ1-2
clone size: .
D gene: .
V gene: TRBV12-3/TRBV12-4
CDR3 protein: CASSLEKTPGRPANYGYTF
CDR3 DNA: TGTGCCAGCAGTTTGGAGAAAACTCCGGGAAGGCCCGCTAACTATGGCTACACCTTC

J gene: TRBJ2-1
clone size: .
D gene: TRBD2
V gene: TRBV29-1
CDR3 protein: CSGRTSGGPQQFF
CDR3 DNA: TGCAGCGGAAGGACTAGCGGGGGACCTCAGCAGTTCTTC

J gene: TRBJ1-2
clone size: .
D gene: .
V gene: TRBV9
CDR3 protein: CASSVEGHRYGYTF
CDR3 DNA: TGTGCCAGCAGCGTAGAAGGGCATCGCTATGGCTACACCTTC

J gene: TRBJ2-1
clone size: .
D gene: .
V gene: TRBV7-9
CDR3 protein: CASSDGLQLYNEQFF
CDR3 DNA: TGTGCCAGCAGCGACGGGCTGCAGCTTTACAATGAGCAGTTCTTC

J gene: TRBJ2-7
clone size: .
D gene: TRBD1
V gene: TRBV30
CDR3 protein: CAWSNRDRVYEQYF
CDR3 DNA: TGTGCCTGGAGTAACCGGGACAGAGTCTACGAGCAGTACTTC

J gene: TRBJ2-7
clone size: .
D gene: .
V gene: TRBV6-2/TRBV6-3
CDR3 protein: CATGEGIPSYEQYF
CDR3 DNA: TGTGCCACAGGGGAGGGGATACCTTCCTACGAGCAGTACTTC

J gene: TRBJ1-1
clone size: .
D gene: .
V gene: TRBV4-3
CDR3 protein: CASSQALGDTEAFF
CDR3 DNA: TGCGCCAGCAGCCAAGCGTTAGGGGACACTGAAGCTTTCTTT

J gene: TRBJ2-7
clone size: .
D gene: .
V gene: TRBV20-1
CDR3 protein: CSARDLEGYEQYF
CDR3 DNA: TGCAGTGCTAGAGATCTGGAAGGTTACGAGCAGTACTTC

J gene: TRBJ2-3
clone size: .
D gene: .
V gene: TRBV15
CDR3 protein: CATSRGGQAFFTDTQYF
CDR3 DNA: TGTGCCACCAGCAGAGGCGGCCAGGCCTTTTTCACAGATACGCAGTATTTT

J gene: TRBJ2-7
clone size: few
D gene: TRBD1
V gene: TRBV6-6
CDR3 protein: CASSYPRTGRQYF
CDR3 DNA: TGTGCCAGCAGTTACCCACGGACAGGGCGGCAGTACTTC